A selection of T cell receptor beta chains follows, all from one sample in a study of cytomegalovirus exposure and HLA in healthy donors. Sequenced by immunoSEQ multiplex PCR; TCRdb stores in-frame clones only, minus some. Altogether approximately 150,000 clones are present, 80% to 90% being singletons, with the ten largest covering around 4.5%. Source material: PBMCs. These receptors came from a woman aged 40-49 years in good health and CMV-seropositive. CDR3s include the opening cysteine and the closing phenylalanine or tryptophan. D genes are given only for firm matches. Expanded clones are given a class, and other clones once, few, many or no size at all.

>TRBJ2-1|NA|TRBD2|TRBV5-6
CASSLGWREGRGEQFF
TGTGCCAGCAGCTTGGGTTGGCGGGAGGGCCGGGGTGAGCAGTTCTTC
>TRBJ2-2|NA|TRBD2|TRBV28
CASSFQRGNTGELFF
TGTGCCAGCAGTTTCCAGCGGGGGAACACCGGGGAGCTGTTTTTT
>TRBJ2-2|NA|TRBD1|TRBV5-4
CASSLWDRAGGELFF
TGTGCCAGCAGCTTGTGGGACAGGGCGGGCGGGGAGCTGTTTTTT
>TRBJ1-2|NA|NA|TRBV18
CASSPGANYGYTF
TGTGCCAGCTCACCCGGAGCTAACTATGGCTACACCTTC
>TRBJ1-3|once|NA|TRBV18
CASSPPTGRPTGNTIYF
TGTGCCAGCTCACCACCTACAGGGCGACCTACTGGAAACACCATATATTTT
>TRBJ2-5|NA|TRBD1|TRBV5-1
CASSFWTGTETQYF
TGCGCCAGCAGCTTTTGGACAGGGACGGAGACCCAGTACTTC
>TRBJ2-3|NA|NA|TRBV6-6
CASSYSGGAQDTQYF
TGTGCCAGCAGTTACTCGGGGGGGGCACAAGATACGCAGTATTTT
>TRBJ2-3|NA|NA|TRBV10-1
CASSEKKVAEFSDTQYF
TGCGCCAGCAGTGAGAAGAAGGTAGCGGAGTTTTCAGATACGCAGTATTTT
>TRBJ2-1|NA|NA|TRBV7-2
CASSLGQNEQFF
TGTGCCAGCAGCTTAGGACAAAATGAGCAGTTCTTC
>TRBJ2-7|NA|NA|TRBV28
CASISNKFSGSGEQYF
TGTGCCAGCATTTCCAATAAATTTAGCGGCTCGGGGGAGCAGTACTTC
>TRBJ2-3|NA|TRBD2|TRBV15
CATSRDATSGGFGADTQYF
TGTGCCACCAGCAGAGATGCGACTAGCGGAGGGTTCGGGGCAGATACGCAGTATTTT
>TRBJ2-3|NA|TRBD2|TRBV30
CAWTSGRSTDTQYF
TGTGCCTGGACTAGCGGGAGAAGCACAGATACGCAGTATTTT
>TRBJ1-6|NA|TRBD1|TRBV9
CASSASTGGNSPLHF
TGTGCCAGCAGCGCCTCGACAGGGGGAAATTCACCCCTCCACTTT
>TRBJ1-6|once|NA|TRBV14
CASSQTGSPLHF
TGTGCCAGCAGCCAAACGGGGTCACCCCTCCACTTT
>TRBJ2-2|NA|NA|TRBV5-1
CASSFGVDPTGELFF
TGCGCCAGCAGCTTCGGAGTAGATCCCACCGGGGAGCTGTTTTTT
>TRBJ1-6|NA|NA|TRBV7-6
CASSPGHMNSPLHF
TGTGCCAGCAGCCCGGGACACATGAATTCACCCCTCCACTTT
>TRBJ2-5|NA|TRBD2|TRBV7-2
CASSSGLAGGQETQYF
TGTGCCAGCAGTTCCGGACTAGCGGGAGGGCAAGAGACCCAGTACTTC
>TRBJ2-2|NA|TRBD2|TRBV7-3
CAKDLGLAEKTGELFF
TGTGCCAAAGATCTAGGACTAGCGGAAAAAACCGGGGAGCTGTTTTTT
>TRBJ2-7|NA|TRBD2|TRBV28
CATRLAGDSYEQYF
TGTGCCACCCGTCTAGCGGGAGACTCCTACGAGCAGTACTTC
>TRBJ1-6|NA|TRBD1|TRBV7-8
CASSIGTAANSPLHF
TGTGCCAGCAGCATAGGGACAGCAGCTAATTCACCCCTCCACTTT
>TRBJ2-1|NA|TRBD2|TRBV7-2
CASNYAGGPYNEQFF
TGTGCCAGCAACTATGCGGGGGGGCCCTACAATGAGCAGTTCTTC
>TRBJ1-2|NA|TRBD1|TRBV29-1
CSVEGQPFYGYTF
TGCAGCGTTGAGGGACAGCCCTTCTATGGCTACACCTTC
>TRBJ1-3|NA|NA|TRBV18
CASSPLQANGNTIYF
TGTGCCAGCTCACCACTACAGGCTAACGGAAACACCATATATTTT
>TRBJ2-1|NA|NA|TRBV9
CASSAGDNEQFF
TGTGCCAGCAGCGCCGGAGACAATGAGCAGTTCTTC
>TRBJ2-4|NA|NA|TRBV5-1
CASSLFPNSVAKNIQYF
TGCGCCAGCAGCTTGTTCCCCAACTCCGTAGCCAAAAACATTCAGTACTTC
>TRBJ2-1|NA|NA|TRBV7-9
CASSSRGGEQFF
TGTGCCAGCAGCTCTAGGGGAGGAGAGCAGTTCTTC
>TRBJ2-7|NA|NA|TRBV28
CASSPPPFSSYEQYF
TGTGCCAGCAGTCCTCCCCCATTTAGCTCCTACGAGCAGTACTTC
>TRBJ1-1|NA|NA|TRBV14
CASSPLLGTLNTEAFF
TGTGCCAGCAGCCCCCTCCTGGGGACACTCAACACTGAAGCTTTCTTT
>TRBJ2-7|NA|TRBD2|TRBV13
CASSKRIAGLSYEQYF
TGTGCCAGCAGCAAACGGATAGCGGGGCTCTCCTACGAGCAGTACTTC
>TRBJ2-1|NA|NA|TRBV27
CASSLQVHPDEQFF
TGTGCCAGCAGCCTACAGGTCCATCCCGATGAGCAGTTCTTC
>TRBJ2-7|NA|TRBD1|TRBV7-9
CAGKQTGSYEQYF
TGTGCCGGAAAACAGACAGGGTCCTACGAGCAGTACTTC
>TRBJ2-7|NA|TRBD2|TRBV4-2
CASSQLAGVSGEQYF
TGTGCCAGCAGCCAGTTAGCGGGGGTCTCCGGCGAGCAGTACTTC
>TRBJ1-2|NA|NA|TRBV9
CASSVGLIGGNYGYTF
TGTGCCAGCAGCGTAGGACTTATTGGGGGCAACTATGGCTACACCTTC
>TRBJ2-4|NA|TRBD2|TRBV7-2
CASTLPIRGGDIQYF
TGTGCCAGCACTCTTCCAATCCGTGGGGGGGACATTCAGTACTTC
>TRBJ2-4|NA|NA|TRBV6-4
CARGLGHRAKNIQYF
TGTGCCAGGGGGCTTGGACATAGAGCCAAAAACATTCAGTACTTC
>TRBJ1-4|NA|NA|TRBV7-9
CASRRATNEKLFF
TGTGCCAGCCGCCGGGCAACTAATGAAAAACTGTTTTTT
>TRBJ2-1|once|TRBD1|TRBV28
CASKTGGIGDEQFF
TGTGCCAGCAAAACAGGGGGGATTGGAGATGAGCAGTTCTTC
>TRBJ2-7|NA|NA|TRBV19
CASSRGSILPYEQYF
TGTGCCAGTAGTAGGGGCTCCATCCTCCCCTACGAGCAGTACTTC
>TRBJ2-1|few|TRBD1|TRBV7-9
CASGVRTGDEQFF
TGTGCCAGCGGTGTGAGGACAGGGGATGAGCAGTTCTTC
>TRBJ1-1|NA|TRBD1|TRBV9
CASGGQTEAFF
TGTGCCAGCGGGGGACAGACTGAAGCTTTCTTT
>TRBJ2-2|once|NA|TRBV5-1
CASSLTQGGLTGELFF
TGCGCCAGCAGCTTGACCCAGGGGGGATTAACCGGGGAGCTGTTTTTT
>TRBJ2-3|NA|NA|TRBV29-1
CSVEVSHTDTQYF
TGCAGCGTTGAAGTTAGTCACACAGATACGCAGTATTTT
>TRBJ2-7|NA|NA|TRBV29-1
CSVQDSPYEQYF
TGCAGCGTGCAGGACAGCCCCTACGAGCAGTACTTC
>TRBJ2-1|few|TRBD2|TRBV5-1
CASSSLPGLDNEQFF
TGCGCCAGCAGCTCCCTGCCGGGACTAGATAATGAGCAGTTCTTC
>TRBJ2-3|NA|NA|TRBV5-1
CASSLAVQGLWNTQYF
TGCGCCAGCAGCTTGGCCGTCCAGGGGTTGTGGAATACGCAGTATTTT
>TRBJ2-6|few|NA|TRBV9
CASSLKGAGANVLTF
TGTGCCAGCAGCCTGAAGGGGGCTGGGGCCAACGTCCTGACTTTC
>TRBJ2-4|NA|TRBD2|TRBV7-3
CASARGGTTLGNIQYF
TGTGCCAGCGCGCGTGGCGGGACTACCCTAGGAAACATTCAGTACTTC
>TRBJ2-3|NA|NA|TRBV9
CASSPYLSPADTQYF
TGTGCCAGCAGCCCTTATCTTTCCCCCGCAGATACGCAGTATTTT
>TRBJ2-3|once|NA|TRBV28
CASSSLEQGTDTQYF
TGTGCCAGCAGCTCCCTTGAACAGGGCACAGATACGCAGTATTTT
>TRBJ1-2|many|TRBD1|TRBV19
CASSIATGQGTGYTF
TGTGCCAGTAGTATCGCCACCGGACAGGGAACTGGCTACACCTTC
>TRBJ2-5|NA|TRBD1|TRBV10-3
CAISEPLGTGSRETQYF
TGTGCCATCAGTGAGCCCCTAGGGACAGGGAGTAGAGAGACCCAGTACTTC
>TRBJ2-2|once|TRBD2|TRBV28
CASSTQQLGGYTGELFF
TGTGCCAGCAGTACTCAACAACTGGGAGGGTACACCGGGGAGCTGTTTTTT
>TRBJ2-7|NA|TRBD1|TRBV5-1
CASSLQGDEGYEQYF
TGCGCCAGCAGCCTACAGGGGGATGAAGGTTACGAGCAGTACTTC
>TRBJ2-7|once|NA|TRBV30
CAWSSGIYEQYF
TGTGCCTGGAGTTCAGGGATCTACGAGCAGTACTTC